These 30 T cell receptor beta chains were all obtained from the same sample, sequenced in a study of T cell repertoires in cytomegalovirus infection. Using its own MiXCR run on the reads, TCRdb lists one record per CDR3 protein. The data show under 800,000 distinct CDR3 sequences, 20% to 30% seen once. The sequencing input was CD8+ T cells from PBMCs. The receptors shown here come from a human donor in good health (CMV status not recorded). Some clones in this sample may be carry-over from other donors' samples.

V gene TRBV28 combines with J gene TRBJ2-7; D is uncertain. CDR1 is MDHEN and CDR2 is SYDVKM in the germline V gene. The germline V and J ends were trimmed by 4 bases and 2 bases, with 9 bases remaining between them. This CDR3 is 13 amino acids long. In DNA, the CDR3 is TGTGCCAGCAGTTCTCCCTCACCCTACGAGCAGTACGTC. Protein product: CASSSPSPYEQYV.

The J gene is TRBJ1-5, the V gene TRBV6-1, with D uncertain. There are 14 residues in the CDR3. In germline, CDR1 is MNHNS, CDR2 SASEGT. V lost 4 bases and J lost 3, with 10 bases in between. The CDR3 coding sequence is TGTGCCAGCAGTGCAGCAAAAGCCAATCAGCCCCAGCATTTT. Amino acids: CASSAAKANQPQHF.

There are many counts of this clonotype. Relative to the germline gene, one junction end is altered; a read error may explain this. The V call is TRBV7-7, the J call TRBJ2-7; D is perhaps TRBD1 (6 bases). Germline lookup yields CDR1 SSHAT and CDR2 FNYEAQ (reference sequence). This CDR3 is built from 14 residues. The CDR3 DNA reads as TGTGCTAGCAGCTTATCACAGGGAGCCTACGAGCAGTACTTC. Its protein product is CASSLSQGAYEQYF. Supplemented by reference TRBV7-7 and TRBJ2-7, the full variable domain reads GAGVSQSPRYKVTKRGQDVTLRCDPISSHATLYWYQQALGQGPEFLTYFNYEAQPDKSGLPSDRFSAERPEGSISTLTIQRTEQRDSAMYRCASSLSQGAYEQYFGPGTRLTVT.

Concerning this clonotype itself: Without the conserved terminal phenylalanine or tryptophan, this CDR3 likely stems from a read error. The CDR3: CSADRTGKYMNTEAFS. The CDR3 DNA follows: TGCAGTGCGGATCGGACAGGAAAGTATATGAACACTGAAGCTTTCTCT. V and J are TRBV20-1 and TRBJ1-1, with 7 bases fitting TRBD1. J lost 0 bases, V lost 6 bases, and 13 bases had no gene match. This CDR3 comprises 16 residues. Germline CDR1 reads DFQATT; CDR2 reads SNEGSKA (reference sequence).

This chain links TRBV7-9 with TRBJ2-5; TRBD2 might be the D (6 bases). CDR3 length equals 15 residues. Germline assignment: CDR1 SEHNR and CDR2 FQNEAQ (reference sequence). The V end lost 5 bases, the J end lost 2 bases, and 15 bases lay between the germline ends. CDR3 residues: CASSLSSEGQETQYF. CDR3 DNA: TGTGCCAGCAGCCTATCCTCGGAGGGACAAGAGACCCAGTACTTC.

This clonotype occurred a few times. The genes are TRBV15 and TRBJ1-4; D is undetermined. The CDR3 has 16 residues. Trimming pared 0 bases from V and 5 bases from J, leaving 13 bases between. CDR1 LNHNV and CDR2 YYDKDF come from the germline V gene (reference sequence). This CDR3 reads CATSRDPPRINEKLFF. In DNA, the CDR3 is TGTGCCACCAGCAGAGATCCACCAAGGATAAATGAAAAACTGTTTTTT.

The sample holds many counts of this clonotype. Here the CDR3 DNA reads TGTGCCAGCAGCTCGGCGGGGGACAGGTACACTGAAGCTTTCTTT. This translates into CASSSAGDRYTEAFF. The chain carries TRBV7-9 and TRBJ1-1, with 8 nucleotides matching TRBD1. After removal of 4 bases from V and 3 bases from J, the junction contained 7 bases not matched to a gene. In germline, CDR1 is SEHNR, CDR2 FQNEAQ (reference sequence). CDR3 length equals 15 residues.

With regard to this clonotype: This clone may be a read error of a much larger clone one base away. The rearrangement joins TRBV7-2 to TRBJ2-4; 9 bases fit TRBD1. This CDR3 is 16 amino acids long. J gave up 0 bases and V 4 bases, and 4 bases lay outside the gene matches. CDR1 is SGHTA, CDR2 FQGNSA, per germline. CDR3 protein: CTSSSRDREAKNIQYF. The CDR3, as DNA: TGTACCAGCAGCTCGAGGGACAGGGAAGCCAAAAACATTCAGTACTTC.

This clonotype was seen once. The chain recombines TRBV6-6 with TRBJ2-7; a possible D gene is TRBD2 (6 bases). This CDR3 has 14 residues. Germline CDR1 MNHNY, CDR2 SVGAGI (reference sequence). With 6 bases removed from V and 3 bases from J, the gap between germline ends came to 15 bases. The DNA for the CDR3 is TGTGCCAGCAGCTCACCCCGGGACTTCTACGAGCAGTACTTC. It is translated as CASSSPRDFYEQYF.

The chain recombines TRBV7-9 with TRBJ2-7; possible D gene TRBD1, 5 bases. V lost 6 bases and J 3 bases, leaving 15 bases between the germline ends. Germline loops: CDR1 SEHNR, CDR2 FQNEAQ (reference sequence). The CDR3 is 14 amino acids. Here the CDR3 reads CASSLLDRVYEQYV. Written as DNA, the CDR3 is TGTGCCAGCAGTCTACTCGACAGAGTCTACGAGCAGTACGTC.

This clonotype has ten or more counts. This sequence joins TRBV7-2 and TRBJ1-5; D remains unclear. The germline CDR1 and CDR2 sequences are SGHTA and FQGNSA. The V gene lost 3 bases and the J gene lost 0 bases, with 3 bases spanning the gap. There are 13 residues in the CDR3. CDR3 in amino acids: CASSFYSNQPQHF. In DNA, the CDR3 is TGTGCCAGCAGCTTTTATAGCAATCAGCCCCAGCATTTT.

The CDR3 region is CSARDTERGGEQFF. DNA for the CDR3: TGCAGTGCTAGAGATACCGAGCGCGGGGGTGAGCAGTTCTTC. V gene TRBV20-1 combines with J gene TRBJ2-1; 7 positions match TRBD2. Germline V gene lookup returns CDR1 DFQATT and CDR2 SNEGSKA (reference sequence). The CDR3 length is 14 residues. The V and J ends lost 0 bases and 9 bases, in that order; junction bases with no gene match: 8.

The chain couples TRBV12-3 or TRBV12-4 to TRBJ1-2; D ambiguous. The CDR3 runs to 13 residues. V gave up 3 bases and J gave up 2 bases, with 7 bases separating them. The CDR3 nucleotides read TGTGCCAGCAGTTTTGTATGGAACTATGGCTACACCTTC. It specifies CASSFVWNYGYTF.

The rearrangement joins TRBV14 to TRBJ1-1; a possible D gene is TRBD1 (5 bases). The germline gives CDR1 SGHDN, CDR2 FVKESK. The CDR3 consists of 15 residues. Trimming cost V 3 bases and J 2 bases, with 13 bases left between them. The CDR3 sequence is CASSHTWDPNTEAFF. For the CDR3, the DNA is TGTGCCAGCAGCCATACGTGGGACCCAAACACTGAAGCTTTCTTT.

There are a few counts of this clonotype. The rearrangement uses TRBV2 and TRBJ2-1; 8 bases line up with TRBD1. J gave up 7 bases and V 8 bases, and 10 bases lay outside the gene matches. The germline V gene encodes CDR1 SNHLY and CDR2 FYNNEI. The length of the CDR3 is 14 residues. CDR3 loop: CASPGGVGVNEQFF. CDR3 nucleotides: TGTGCCAGCCCAGGGGGCGTGGGGGTTAATGAGCAGTTCTTC. The variable domain in full, with the rest retrieved from reference TRBV2 and TRBJ2-1, is EPEVTQTPSHQVTQMGQEVILRCVPISNHLYFYWYRQILGQKVEFLVSFYNNEISEKSEIFDDQFSVERPDGSNFTLKIRSTKLEDSAMYFCASPGGVGVNEQFFGPGTRLTVL.

To note about this clonotype: The junction departs from germline at one end; a sequencing error may be responsible. The J gene is TRBJ1-2, the V gene TRBV7-1, with D tentatively TRBD1 (6 bases). TRBV7-1 is identified as an open reading frame with a role that is uncertain. The CDR3 is 14 residues long. CDR3 in amino acids: CTSSPPDRLYGYTF. The CDR3 DNA follows: TGTACCAGCAGCCCCCCGGACAGACTATATGGCTACACCTTC.

The rearrangement links TRBV13 to TRBJ2-1; 8 bases map to TRBD1. This CDR3 has 16 residues. V lost 4 bases to trimming and J lost 2 bases; unmatched junction nucleotides: 7. The V gene's germline CDR1 is PRHDT and CDR2 FYEKMQ (reference sequence). The CDR3 DNA reads TGTGCCAGCAGCTCGGACAGGGACCAAACCTACAATGAGCAGTTCTTC. It is translated as CASSSDRDQTYNEQFF.

The genes are TRBV5-5 and TRBJ2-7; D gene ambiguous. Germline V gives CDR1 SGHKS, CDR2 YYEKEE (reference sequence). The CDR3 spans 14 residues. Trimming took 4 bases from V and 2 from J, leaving 13 bases between them. The chain's CDR3 is CASSVRKATYEQYF. CDR3 in DNA: TGTGCCAGCAGCGTACGCAAGGCAACCTACGAGCAGTACTTC.

This clonotype was seen a handful of times. The chain joins TRBV2 to TRBJ2-1; the D gene is possibly TRBD2 (6 bases). V lost 6 bases and J 12 bases, leaving 9 bases between the germline ends. The length of the CDR3 is 10 residues. CDR1 SNHLY and CDR2 FYNNEI come from the germline V gene. The CDR3, as DNA: TGTGCCAGCAGAGGCGGGACGCAGTTCTTC. Translating gives CASRGGTQFF.

This clonotype was seen a few times. This rearrangement joins TRBV23-1 to TRBJ2-2; tentatively, D is TRBD1 or TRBD2 (5 bases each). TRBV23-1 is an ORF for which the function is uncertain. With 3 bases removed from V and 4 bases from J, the gap between germline ends came to 18 bases. This CDR3 is built from 17 residues. CDR3 residues: CASSHPCPGLGTGELFF. DNA for the CDR3: TGCGCCAGCAGTCACCCTTGCCCGGGGCTGGGCACCGGGGAGCTGTTTTTT.

The rearrangement links TRBV2 to TRBJ2-5; D remains ambiguous. The CDR3 has 11 residues. V lost 8 bases and J lost 5, with 9 bases in between. CDR1 and CDR2 (germline): SNHLY, FYNNEI. The CDR3, as DNA: TGTGCCAGCCCCCACGGGGAGACCCAGTACTTC. Protein sequence: CASPHGETQYF. Full variable domain (rest looked up from reference TRBV2 and TRBJ2-5): EPEVTQTPSHQVTQMGQEVILRCVPISNHLYFYWYRQILGQKVEFLVSFYNNEISEKSEIFDDQFSVERPDGSNFTLKIRSTKLEDSAMYFCASPHGETQYFGPGTRLLVL.

This clonotype has a single count. This chain uses TRBV24-1 with TRBJ2-7; 8 bases line up with TRBD1. The germline V gene encodes CDR1 KGHDR and CDR2 SFDVKD. J was trimmed by 2 bases and V by 4 bases; bases with no gene match: 9. This CDR3 spans 16 amino acids. CDR3 amino acids: CATSEDPGQATYEQYV. In nucleotides, the CDR3 is TGTGCCACCAGTGAGGACCCGGGACAGGCCACCTACGAGCAGTACGTC.

In this sample, this clonotype turned up a few times. V is TRBV7-6 and J is TRBJ2-5; no definite D call. Germline V gene sequence: CDR1 SGHVS, CDR2 FNYEAQ. V was shortened by 1 base and J by 5 bases, with 11 bases between the two germline ends. The CDR3 has 14 amino acids. CDR3 nucleotide sequence: TGTGCCAGCAGCTTAGAATGGCCTCTTGAGACCCAGTACTTC. As protein: CASSLEWPLETQYF.

This clonotype appeared many times. The chain uses TRBV6-2 or TRBV6-3 and TRBJ2-7, with TRBD2 as a possible D gene (6 bases). With 2 bases removed from V and 2 bases from J, the gap between germline ends came to 13 bases. The CDR3 has 15 residues. CDR1 is MNHEY, CDR2 SVGEGT, per germline. The CDR3 region is CASSYNGGLTYEQYF. CDR3 nucleotide sequence: TGTGCCAGCAGTTACAACGGGGGACTTACCTACGAGCAGTACTTC.

CDR3 in DNA: TGCAGCGTGAATCCGGACAGGGTCTACAATGAGCAGTTCTTC. Residues: CSVNPDRVYNEQFF. The chain couples TRBV29-1 to TRBJ2-1; 8 bases map to TRBD1. The CDR3 runs 14 residues. CDR1 is SQVTM, CDR2 ANQGSEA, per germline. Unmatched junction bases numbered 7, after V lost 6 bases and J lost 3 bases.

This clonotype was seen a handful of times. V and J are TRBV29-1 and TRBJ1-3; TRBD1 matches 9 bases. J was trimmed by 0 bases and V by 5 bases; bases with no gene match: 8. The length of the CDR3 is 16 residues. Germline V gene data show CDR1 as SQVTM and CDR2 as ANQGSEA. The CDR3 DNA follows: TGCAGCGTTCTCGGGACAGGGACCGACTCTGGAAACACCATATATTTT. Encoded protein: CSVLGTGTDSGNTIYF. Based on the CDR3 plus reference TRBV29-1 and TRBJ1-3, the full variable domain is SAVISQKPSRDICQRGTSLTIQCQVDSQVTMMFWYRQQPGQSLTLIATANQGSEATYESGFVIDKFPISRPNLTFSTLTVSNMSPEDSSIYLCSVLGTGTDSGNTIYFGEGSWLTVV.

The V call is TRBV10-3, the J call TRBJ1-6, with unresolved D. Per germline, CDR1 ENHRY and CDR2 SYGVKD. CDR3 length equals 15 residues. Trimming pared 0 bases from V and 9 bases from J, leaving 12 bases between. CDR3 in amino acids: CAISESQSRLSPLHF. The CDR3 DNA sequence: TGTGCCATCAGTGAGTCGCAGAGTCGCCTTTCACCCCTCCACTTT.

This clonotype was seen a few times. The rearrangement links TRBV14 to TRBJ1-2, with D possibly matching TRBD1 (5 bases). The V gene's germline CDR1 is SGHDN and CDR2 FVKESK. The CDR3 spans 15 residues. V lost 0 bases, J lost 5 bases, and 13 bases lay in between. DNA for the CDR3: TGTGCCAGCAGCCAAGATCAGGGCAGCCCATATGGCTACACCTTC. It yields the protein CASSQDQGSPYGYTF. Supplemented by reference TRBV14 and TRBJ1-2, the full variable domain reads EAGVTQFPSHSVIEKGQTVTLRCDPISGHDNLYWYRRVMGKEIKFLLHFVKESKQDESGMPNNRFLAERTGGTYSTLKVQPAELEDSGVYFCASSQDQGSPYGYTFGSGTRLTVV.

The chain recombines TRBV28 with TRBJ2-7, with a weak D call TRBD2 (6 bases). With 2 bases removed from V and 6 bases from J, the gap between germline ends came to 20 bases. CDR3 size: 16 residues. The V gene's germline CDR1 is MDHEN and CDR2 SYDVKM. CDR3 protein: CASSLGGARIQGEQYV. The CDR3 DNA reads TGTGCCAGCAGTTTAGGAGGGGCCCGAATCCAGGGCGAGCAGTACGTC.

A few counts support this clonotype. V is TRBV9 and J is TRBJ2-3; a possible D gene is TRBD2 (6 bases). The germline V and J ends were trimmed by 0 bases and 0 bases, with 8 bases remaining between them. CDR3 length equals 15 residues. Germline CDR1 is SGDLS and CDR2 is YYNGEE. The CDR3 DNA is TGTGCCAGCAGCGTAGCGGGGGATAGCACAGATACGCAGTATTTT. It codes for CASSVAGDSTDTQYF.